This T cell receptor (beta chain) was recovered during a study of blood T cell repertoires in COVID-19. Here immunoSEQ multiplex PCR was the method, and the copy in TCRdb shows in-frame clones only, minus some. The sample includes roughly 500,000 clones, roughly nine tenths of them seen just once. Trimming took off 0 bases at V and 3 bases at J, with 14 bases between the two ends. The CDR3 is 16 amino acids. Germline CDR1 MGHRA, CDR2 YSYEKL. Source material: peripheral blood. The V and J genes are TRBV4-1 and TRBJ2-5, with D perhaps TRBD2 (5 bases). The origin of this receptor is a man aged 18 to 30 with COVID-19, enrolled during active disease. In DNA form, the CDR3 reads TGCGCCAGCAGCCAAGAGGGCGGGCTAGCCGAAGAGACCCAGTACTTC. The encoded protein is CASSQEGGLAEETQYF.